This T cell receptor beta chain was recorded in a study of blood T cell repertoires in COVID-19. Study information: From the United States, Italy and Spain came samples of acute and convalescent COVID-19. PBMCs, B-cell-depleted T cells, or T cells provided the cDNA or gDNA that made up the material.

Original methodology: Amplifying reference gene primers gave estimates of nucleated cell counts. This table comes from immunoSEQ multiplex PCR, and its TCRdb copy is limited to in-frame clones, with some not included. Clone size and V and J calls were adopted from that table, with D and trimming inferred from the DNA. Of under 300,000 clones listed, 75% to 85% are singletons. After removal of 5 bases from V and 5 bases from J, the junction contained 3 bases not matched to a gene. This CDR3 region has 14 residues. Per the germline V gene, CDR1 is SGHTA and CDR2 is FQGNSA. The chain links TRBV7-2 to TRBJ2-3; TRBD1 matches 11 bases. The specimen sequenced was peripheral blood. The sequence was obtained from a woman aged 60-75 years with active or convalescent COVID-19. The DNA for the CDR3 is TGTGCCAGCAGCGACGGGACAGGGGGAGATACGCAGTATTTT. It encodes CASSDGTGGDTQYF.